This paragraph reports one T cell receptor (beta chain). The antigen it binds to is not known. It has no much larger one-base neighbor in the sample; base qualities were not kept. The data belong to a study of blood T cell repertoires in COVID-19 (dated by TCRdb to about 2020). For context, the study as a whole: The collaborator samples originated in the United States, Italy and Spain and spanned the acute and convalescent phases of COVID-19. Deeply sampled blood TCRbeta repertoires from subjects exposed to, actively infected with, or recovered from COVID-19 were included in the dataset. A de-identified subject ID, COVID-19 status, age in years and sex were almost always included in the sample metadata. A freely available public database, intended as a resource for researchers studying the immune response to SARS-CoV-2, is where the repertoires were released. Where available, HLA class I and class II types were obtained from metadata supplied by the sample provider rather than from assay-based typing. The samples were drawn from two sources: the first 160 participants of the ongoing ImmuneRACE study, and fewer than 1,500 subjects contributed by 6 global collaborators. The prospective study material was composed of cDNA or gDNA derived from T cells, B-cell-depleted T cells, or PBMCs.

The immunoSEQ Assay, a bias-controlled multiplex PCR, was used to amplify TCRbeta CDR3 regions from genomic DNA. In the source study's methods: The number of nucleated cells in each sample was estimated by amplification of reference gene primers within the assay. Sequence reads were collapsed and filtered to measure the absolute abundance of every unique TCRbeta CDR3 rearrangement. For each sample, productive Simpson clonality was calculated by taking the square root of Simpson's diversity index across productive rearrangements. TCRdb holds this immuneACCESS table with in-frame rearrangements only. Some clones are missing; in checked studies, unresolved V genes explain under half, and the rest has no known cause. D and trimming were read from the DNA, whereas the V and J calls and clone size are those reported in that table. In all, the sample holds about 160,000 clones, and over 70% of those were seen once. The ten biggest clones cover around 5.1% of the sample.

From the germline V gene, CDR1 is SGDLS and CDR2 is YYNGEE. The CDR3 numbers 16 residues from cysteine through phenylalanine. Kept here is only the CDR3 DNA, which spans 48 bases and is read in frame from base 1. For this chain, trimming is 3 bases at the V end and 5 bases at the J end, and the number of junction bases without a gene match is 8. Enrolling through a virtual design, the prospective study's participants ranged in age from roughly 18 to 95 years and lived across roughly 23 United States geographic areas. Cohort assignment in the prospective study relied on participant-reported clinical history from a screening survey and a study questionnaire. In the prospective study, mobile phlebotomists collected whole blood, serum and a nasopharyngeal or oropharyngeal swab from each participant. Prospective study participants could optionally give additional blood draws and questionnaires over an approximately 2-month period. Before DNA extraction, prospective study blood samples were shipped either frozen or at room temperature.

Overall results and qualifications from the work: Clinical and demographic metadata were provided uncurated, with the amount varying by source and participant.

The sequenced material came from PBMCs or T cells enriched from blood (not recorded which). The sequence came from a woman aged 40 to 50 with acute COVID-19. The rearranged segments are TRBV9 and TRBJ1-1; TRBD1 aligns with 12 central bases. The DNA sequence follows: TGTGCCAGCAGCGCGGGACAGGGGGCGAGAGGAACTGAAGCTTTCTTT. Its protein product is CASSAGQGARGTEAFF.